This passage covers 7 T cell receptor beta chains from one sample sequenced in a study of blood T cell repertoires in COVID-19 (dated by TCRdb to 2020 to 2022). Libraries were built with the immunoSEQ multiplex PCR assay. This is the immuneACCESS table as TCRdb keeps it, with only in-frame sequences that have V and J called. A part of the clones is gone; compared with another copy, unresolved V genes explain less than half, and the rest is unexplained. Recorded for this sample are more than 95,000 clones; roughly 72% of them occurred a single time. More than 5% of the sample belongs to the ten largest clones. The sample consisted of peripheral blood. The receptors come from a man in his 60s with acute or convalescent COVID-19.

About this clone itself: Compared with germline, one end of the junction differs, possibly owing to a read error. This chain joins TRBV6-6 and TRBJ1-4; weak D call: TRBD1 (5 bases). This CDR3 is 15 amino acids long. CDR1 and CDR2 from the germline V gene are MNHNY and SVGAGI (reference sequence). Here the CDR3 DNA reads TGTGCCAGCAGTTACGAACAAAGGCAGGGCGAAAACCTGTTTTTT. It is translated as CASSYEQRQGENLFF.

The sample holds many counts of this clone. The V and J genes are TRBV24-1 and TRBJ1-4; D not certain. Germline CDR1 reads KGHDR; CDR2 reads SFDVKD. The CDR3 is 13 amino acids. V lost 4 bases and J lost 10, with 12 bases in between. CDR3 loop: CATSEGGRGKLFF. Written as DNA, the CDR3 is TGTGCCACCAGTGAAGGCGGGCGGGGAAAACTGTTTTTT.

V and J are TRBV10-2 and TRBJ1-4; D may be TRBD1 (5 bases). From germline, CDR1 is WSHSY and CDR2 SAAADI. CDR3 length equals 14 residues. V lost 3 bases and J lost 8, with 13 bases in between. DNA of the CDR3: TGCGCCAGCAGTGAATCGGGGCGGGGGGAAAAACTGTTTTTT. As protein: CASSESGRGEKLFF.

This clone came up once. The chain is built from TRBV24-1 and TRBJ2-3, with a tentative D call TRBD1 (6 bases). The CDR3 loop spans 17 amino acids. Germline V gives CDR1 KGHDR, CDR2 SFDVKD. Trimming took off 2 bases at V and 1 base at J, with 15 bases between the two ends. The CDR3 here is CATSDWGTGQGTDTQYF. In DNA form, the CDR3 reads TGTGCCACCAGTGATTGGGGTACGGGACAAGGCACAGATACGCAGTATTTT.

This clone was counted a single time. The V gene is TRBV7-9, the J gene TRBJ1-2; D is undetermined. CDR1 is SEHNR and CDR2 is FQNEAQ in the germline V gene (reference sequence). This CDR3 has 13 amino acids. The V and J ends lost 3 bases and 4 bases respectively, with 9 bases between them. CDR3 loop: CASSLLQTYGYTF. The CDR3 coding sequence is TGTGCCAGCAGCTTGTTACAGACCTATGGCTACACCTTC.

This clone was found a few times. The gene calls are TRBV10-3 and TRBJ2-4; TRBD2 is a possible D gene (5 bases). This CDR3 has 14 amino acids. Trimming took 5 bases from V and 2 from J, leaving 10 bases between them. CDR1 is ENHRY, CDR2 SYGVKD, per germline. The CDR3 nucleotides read TGTGCCATCAGTAGGACTGAAACCAAAAACATTCAGTACTTC. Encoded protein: CAISRTETKNIQYF.

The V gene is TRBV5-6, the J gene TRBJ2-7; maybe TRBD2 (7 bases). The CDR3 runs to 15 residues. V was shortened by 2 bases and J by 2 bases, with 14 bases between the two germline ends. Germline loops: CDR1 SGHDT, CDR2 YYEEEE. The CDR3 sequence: CASSFRQGRAYEQYF. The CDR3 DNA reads TGTGCCAGCAGCTTTAGGCAGGGGAGGGCCTACGAGCAGTACTTC.